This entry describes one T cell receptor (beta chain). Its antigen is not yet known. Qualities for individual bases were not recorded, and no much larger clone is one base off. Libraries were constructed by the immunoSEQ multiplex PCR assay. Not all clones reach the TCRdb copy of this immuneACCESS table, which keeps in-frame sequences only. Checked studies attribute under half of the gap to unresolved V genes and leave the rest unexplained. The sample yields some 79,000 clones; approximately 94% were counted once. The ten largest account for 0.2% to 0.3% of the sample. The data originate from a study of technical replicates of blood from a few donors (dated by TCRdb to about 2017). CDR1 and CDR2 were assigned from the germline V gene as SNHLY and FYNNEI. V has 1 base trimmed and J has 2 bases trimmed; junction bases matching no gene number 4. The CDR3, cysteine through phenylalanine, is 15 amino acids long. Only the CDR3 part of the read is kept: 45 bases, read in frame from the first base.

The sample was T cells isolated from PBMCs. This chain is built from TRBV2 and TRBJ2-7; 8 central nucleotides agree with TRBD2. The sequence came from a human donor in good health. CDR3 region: CASSEVAGLAYEQYF. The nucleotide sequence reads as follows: TGTGCCAGCAGTGAAGTGGCGGGACTAGCCTACGAGCAGTACTTC. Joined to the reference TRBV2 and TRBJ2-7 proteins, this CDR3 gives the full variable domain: EPEVTQTPSHQVTQMGQEVILRCVPISNHLYFYWYRQILGQKVEFLVSFYNNEISEKSEIFDDQFSVERPDGSNFTLKIRSTKLEDSAMYFCASSEVAGLAYEQYFGPGTRLTVT.